These 9 T cell receptor beta chains were all obtained from the same sample, sequenced in a study of tumor-infiltrating lymphocytes in primary liver carcinoma. Starting from around 500 ng of total RNA, TCR beta cDNA was produced with a primer in the constant region. Libraries covering TCR beta were generated through three nested multiplex PCR rounds (using a slightly modified ARM-PCR). Running 10 cycles apiece, the first two PCR rounds relied on TRBV1-TRBV30 forward primers together with a C-beta reverse primer. A single record per CDR3 protein comes from TCRdb applying MiXCR to the multiplex PCR reads. The data hold about 30,000 distinct CDR3 sequences, with approximately 71% observed a single time. It was from about 20-30 mg of unsorted bulk tissue that RNA and DNA were co-extracted. The sequenced sample consisted of liver tumor tissue from sampling region 3. Subset described: tumor region T3, left-lateral pole. All receptors come from a woman aged 25 to 39 with primary liver carcinoma and hepatitis B virus infection.

This clonotype was recorded only once. The junction shows a germline mismatch at one end, possibly a read error. This chain links TRBV4-3 with TRBJ2-3; D remains unclear. Germline V gene lookup returns CDR1 LGHNA and CDR2 YSLEER. The length of the CDR3 is 18 residues. CDR3 region: CAGSQSVWLGGPDDAQYF. DNA of the CDR3: TGCGCCGGCAGCCAGTCGGTCTGGCTGGGTGGTCCCGATGATGCGCAGTATTTT.

This clonotype was seen more than once but under ten times. The chain has TRBV24-1 and TRBJ2-6, with a tentative D call TRBD1 (5 bases). Looked up from germline, CDR1 is KGHDR and CDR2 is SFDVKD. The CDR3 contains 13 residues. The V end was cut by 7 bases, the J end by 4 bases, with 7 bases between. CDR3 DNA: TGTGCCACCAGAGGGGTCGGGGCCAACGTCCTGACTTTC. Translated: CATRGVGANVLTF.

This CDR3 reads CASIRDFHNEQYF. The CDR3, as DNA: TGCGCCAGCATCCGGGACTTCCACAATGAGCAGTACTTC. The gene calls are TRBV4-1 and TRBJ2-1; D is perhaps TRBD2 (6 bases). The J call may be faulty, since TRBJ2-7 better matches the DNA end. Germline-derived CDR1 and CDR2 are MGHRA and YSYEKL. This CDR3 is 13 amino acids long.

The chain has TRBV6-5 and TRBJ2-1; TRBD1 matches 11 bases. Germline trimming cut 6 bases from V and 13 bases from J; bases unmatched to any gene: 11. Germline lookup yields CDR1 MNHEY and CDR2 SVGAGI. The CDR3 runs to 14 residues. The CDR3 is CASRGQGGYSDQFF. CDR3 DNA: TGTGCCAGCAGGGGACAGGGGGGCTACAGTGATCAGTTCTTC.

This clonotype was picked up a small number of times. The junction shows a germline mismatch at one end, possibly a read error. The genes are TRBV28 and TRBJ2-7, with TRBD1 identical over 7 bases. Germline loops: CDR1 MDHEN, CDR2 SYDVKM. The length of the CDR3 is 13 residues. The CDR3 nucleotides read TGTGCCAGCATTTTAGGGACAGTCTACGTGCAGTACTTC. This codes for CASILGTVYVQYF.

Concerning this clonotype itself: Lacking the conserved final phenylalanine or tryptophan, this CDR3 likely reflects a read error. This chain links TRBV9 with TRBJ2-1; 12 bases are a match to TRBD2. J was trimmed by 12 bases and V by 6 bases; bases with no gene match: 16. The CDR3 has 16 amino acids. The germline gives CDR1 SGDLS, CDR2 YYNGEE. CDR3 in DNA: TGTGCCAGCAACCGGACTAGCGGGACCTACAATGCCCCGCAGTTCCTC. Translated: CASNRTSGTYNAPQFL.

For this clonotype: The germline gene is not matched at one end of the junction; a read error may be the cause. This chain uses TRBV4-3 with TRBJ2-7; tentatively, D is TRBD1 (8 bases). In germline, CDR1 is LGHNA, CDR2 YSLEER. This CDR3 spans 15 amino acids. CDR3 amino acids: CAISQDRWTGREQYF. As DNA, the CDR3 is TGCGCTATCAGCCAAGATCGATGGACAGGGCGGGAGCAGTATTTC.

The V and J genes are TRBV11-2 and TRBJ2-1; the match to TRBD2 covers 7 bases. Trimming cost V 5 bases and J 7 bases; bases outside gene matches: 17. CDR3 length equals 17 residues. In germline, CDR1 is SGHAT, CDR2 FQNNGV. CDR3 coding DNA: TGTGCCAGCAGCCTAGGTCTGGTAGTGGGAGGGCCGAATGAGCAGTTCTTC. This codes for CASSLGLVVGGPNEQFF.

Note on this clonotype: At one end, the junction sequence differs from germline, possibly due to a read error. V and J are TRBV11-2 and TRBJ2-3; 8 nucleotides line up with TRBD2. Per the germline V gene, CDR1 is SGHAT and CDR2 is FQNNGV. The CDR3 has 17 amino acids. For the CDR3, the DNA is TGTGCCAAGAGCCATCGAGGGAGCGGGAGCCTCACAGATACGCAATATTTT. This encodes CAKSHRGSGSLTDTQYF.